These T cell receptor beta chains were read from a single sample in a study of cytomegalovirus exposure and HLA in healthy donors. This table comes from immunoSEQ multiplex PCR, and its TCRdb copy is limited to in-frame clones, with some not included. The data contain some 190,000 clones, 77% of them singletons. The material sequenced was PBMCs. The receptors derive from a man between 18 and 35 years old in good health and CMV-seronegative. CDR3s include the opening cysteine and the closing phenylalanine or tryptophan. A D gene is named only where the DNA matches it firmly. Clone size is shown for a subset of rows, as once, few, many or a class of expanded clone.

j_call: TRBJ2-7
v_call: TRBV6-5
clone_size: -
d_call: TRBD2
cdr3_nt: TGTGCCAGCAGTTCGTATCCTAGCGGGAAAGGCGAGCAGTACTTC
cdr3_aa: CASSSYPSGKGEQYF

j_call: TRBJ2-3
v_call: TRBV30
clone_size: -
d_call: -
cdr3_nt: TGTGCCTGGGGACTTTCAGATACGCAGTATTTT
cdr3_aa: CAWGLSDTQYF

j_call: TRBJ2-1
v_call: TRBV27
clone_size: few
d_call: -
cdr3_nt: TGTGCCTTCCTCCGGGGAGGGGGAAATGAGCAGTTCTTC
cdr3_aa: CAFLRGGGNEQFF

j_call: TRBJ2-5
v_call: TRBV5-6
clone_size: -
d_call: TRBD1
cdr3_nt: TGTGCCAGCAGCTCATATCTACAGGGGATGGAGACCCAGTACTTC
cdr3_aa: CASSSYLQGMETQYF

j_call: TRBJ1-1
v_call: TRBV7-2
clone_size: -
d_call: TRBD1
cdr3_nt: TGTGCCAGCAGCCTGACTGGGACAGGACTCATGAACACTGAAGCTTTCTTT
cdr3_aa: CASSLTGTGLMNTEAFF

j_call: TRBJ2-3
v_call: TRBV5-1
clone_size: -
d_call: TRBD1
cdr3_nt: TGCGCCAGCAGCCCCGACAGGGCAGATACGCAGTATTTT
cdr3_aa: CASSPDRADTQYF

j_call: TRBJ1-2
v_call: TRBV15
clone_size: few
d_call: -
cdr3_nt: TGTGCCACCAGCAGAGATCCGAACACCTATGGCTACACCTTC
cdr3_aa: CATSRDPNTYGYTF

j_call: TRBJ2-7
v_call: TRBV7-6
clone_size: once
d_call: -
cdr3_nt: TGTGCCAGCAGCTCCGACCGACTAGATTACTACTTC
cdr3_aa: CASSSDRLDYYF

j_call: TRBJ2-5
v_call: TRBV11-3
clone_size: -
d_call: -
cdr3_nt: TGTGCCAGCAGTGATAGCCTTCCGATCGGCGAGACCCAGTACTTC
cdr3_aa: CASSDSLPIGETQYF

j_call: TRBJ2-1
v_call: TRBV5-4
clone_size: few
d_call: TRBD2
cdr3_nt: TGTGCCAGCAGCGAGACTAGCGGGCCTCTCAATGAGCAGTTCTTC
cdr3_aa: CASSETSGPLNEQFF

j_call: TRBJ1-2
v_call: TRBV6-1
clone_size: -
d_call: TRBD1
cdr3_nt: TGTGCCAGCAGTGACTGGACAGGGCCAAACTATGGCTACACCTTC
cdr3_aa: CASSDWTGPNYGYTF

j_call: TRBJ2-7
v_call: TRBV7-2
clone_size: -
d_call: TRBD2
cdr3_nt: TGTGCCAGCAGCTCCCGGACTAGCGGGACCTTCTACGAGCAGTACTTC
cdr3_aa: CASSSRTSGTFYEQYF

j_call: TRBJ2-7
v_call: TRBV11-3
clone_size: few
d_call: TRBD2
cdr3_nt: TGTGCCAGCAGCTTAGCGGGAGGGCGCGAGCAGTACTTC
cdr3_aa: CASSLAGGREQYF

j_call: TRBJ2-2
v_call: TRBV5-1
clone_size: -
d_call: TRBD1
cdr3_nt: TGCGCCAGCAGCTTGGCCCCCCACAGGGGGCAGAGCACCGGGGAGCTGTTTTTT
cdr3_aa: CASSLAPHRGQSTGELFF

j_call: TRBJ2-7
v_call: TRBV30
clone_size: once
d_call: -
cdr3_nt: TGTGCCTGGAGGGCGATCACGGGGTCCTACGAGCAGTACTTC
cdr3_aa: CAWRAITGSYEQYF

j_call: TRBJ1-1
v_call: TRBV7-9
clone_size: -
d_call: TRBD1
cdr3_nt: TGTGCCAGCAGCTCAACCCGGGACAGTGAAGCTTTCTTT
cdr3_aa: CASSSTRDSEAFF

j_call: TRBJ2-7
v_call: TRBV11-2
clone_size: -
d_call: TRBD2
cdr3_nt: TGTGCCAGCAGCTTATCAGCGGGGAGCTCCTACGAGCAGTACTTC
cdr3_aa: CASSLSAGSSYEQYF

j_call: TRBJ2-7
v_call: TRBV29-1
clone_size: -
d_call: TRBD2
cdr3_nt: TGCAGCGTTGTTCGAGCGGGAGGTTCCTACGAGCAGTACTTC
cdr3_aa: CSVVRAGGSYEQYF